The T cell receptor beta chain described here comes from a study of blood T cell repertoires in COVID-19. Study information: Sources were T cells, B-cell-depleted T cells, or PBMCs; the material itself was cDNA or gDNA.

TCRdb keeps only in-frame clones here, not all; method: immunoSEQ multiplex PCR. The sample carries 200,000 to 300,000 clones, 75% to 90% recorded once. Germline trimming cut 4 bases from V and 3 bases from J; bases unmatched to any gene: 12. Per germline, CDR1 SGHNT and CDR2 YYREEE (reference sequence). CDR3 size: 19 residues. This rearrangement joins TRBV5-4 to TRBJ2-3; 15 nucleotides agree with TRBD2. The clonotype comes from a middle-aged woman with acute or convalescent COVID-19. What was sequenced was peripheral blood. The CDR3: CASSLGLAGGSGGTDTQYF. CDR3 DNA: TGTGCCAGCAGCCTGGGACTAGCGGGGGGATCGGGAGGGACAGATACGCAGTATTTT.